The 32 T cell receptor beta chains reported below all come from one sample, sequenced in a study of monozygotic twins with inflammatory bowel disease. TCRdb reworked the 5' RACE reads into one entry per CDR3 protein, no DNA. The sample table includes some 190,000 distinct CDR3 sequences. The sample taken for sequencing was blood. Receptors originate from a human donor with ulcerative colitis or Crohn's disease, or a healthy co-twin of an affected twin (not recorded which).

The chain uses TRBV6-6 and TRBJ1-5; TCRdb returns TRBD1, unconfirmable since there is no DNA. Germline V CDR1 and CDR2: MNHNY, SVGAGI (reference sequence). The CDR3 has 14 residues. This chain's CDR3 is CASSSLDSNQPQHF.

The chain couples TRBV3-1 to TRBJ1-4; there is no DNA to check the TCRdb D call of TRBD1. CDR1 and CDR2 from the germline V gene are LGHDT and YNNKEL (reference sequence). CDR3 length: 14 residues. This chain's CDR3 is CASSQEGENEKLFF. The whole variable domain, remainder taken from reference TRBV3-1 and TRBJ1-4, is DTAVSQTPKYLVTQMGNDKSIKCEQNLGHDTMYWYKQDSKKFLKIMFSYNNKELIINETVPNRFSPKSPDKAHLNLHINSLELGDSAVYFCASSQEGENEKLFFGSGTQLSVL.

This chain joins TRBV12-3 or TRBV12-4 and TRBJ1-4. The CDR3 length is 15 residues. Here the CDR3 reads CASNLYQEGLEKLFF.

This chain uses TRBV7-9 with TRBJ1-4; TCRdb proposes TRBD1, but this gene call is untestable without DNA. Per germline, CDR1 SEHNR and CDR2 FQNEAQ (reference sequence). The CDR3 is made up of 13 amino acids. CDR3 sequence reads: CANGGGQGEKLFF. The full variable domain, completed using reference TRBV7-9 and TRBJ1-4, is DTGVSQNPRHKITKRGQNVTFRCDPISEHNRLYWYRQTLGQGPEFLTYFQNEAQLEKSRLLSDRFSAERPKGSFSTLEIQRTEQGDSAMYLCANGGGQGEKLFFGSGTQLSVL.

The chain couples TRBV10-3 to TRBJ2-1; as DNA is missing, the TRBD2 call by TCRdb cannot be tested. The CDR3 contains 19 residues. CDR1 ENHRY and CDR2 SYGVKD come from the germline V gene. The CDR3 spells CAIQKSSGIPSTSYNEQFF.

The chain links TRBV18 to TRBJ2-5. From germline, CDR1 is KGHSH and CDR2 LQKENI. This CDR3 comprises 13 residues. The CDR3 loop is CASSPTEKETQYF.

V is TRBV5-1 and J is TRBJ2-1; TCRdb gives TRBD2 as the D gene, but with no DNA this cannot be confirmed. Germline lookup yields CDR1 SGHRS and CDR2 YFSETQ. The CDR3 extends over 16 amino acids. The CDR3 sequence: CASSLAPAGGLNEQFF.

This chain uses TRBV4-2 with TRBJ2-1. This CDR3 contains 13 residues. Germline V gene lookup returns CDR1 LGHNA and CDR2 YNFKEQ. CDR3 protein: CASSQHALGEQFF.

The chain has TRBV29-1 and TRBJ2-5; the D call from TCRdb, TRBD1, cannot be confirmed without DNA. Germline V gene sequence: CDR1 SQVTM, CDR2 ANQGSEA. The CDR3 has 18 residues. The CDR3 sequence: CSVEDRLGDNLVQETQYF.

The chain has TRBV29-1 and TRBJ2-3; TCRdb outputs TRBD1, but without DNA this stays unchecked. Germline V gives CDR1 SQVTM, CDR2 ANQGSEA. This CDR3 comprises 13 residues. The CDR3 loop is CSVALGWTDTQYF.

This chain joins TRBV29-1 and TRBJ1-3; TCRdb reports TRBD1, a call that lacks DNA to check it against. This CDR3 comprises 12 residues. The germline gives CDR1 SQVTM, CDR2 ANQGSEA. The CDR3 loop reads CSVLDSGNTIYF. Full variable domain (outside the CDR3, taken from reference TRBV29-1 and TRBJ1-3): SAVISQKPSRDICQRGTSLTIQCQVDSQVTMMFWYRQQPGQSLTLIATANQGSEATYESGFVIDKFPISRPNLTFSTLTVSNMSPEDSSIYLCSVLDSGNTIYFGEGSWLTVV.

The V gene is TRBV7-3, the J gene TRBJ2-3; without DNA, the TCRdb call of TRBD1 cannot be checked. The CDR3 length is 15 residues. In germline, CDR1 is SGHTA, CDR2 FQGTGA. The CDR3 protein is CASSLDISGKDTQYF.

J is TRBJ1-5 and V is TRBV29-1; no DNA is available, so the TRBD1 call from TCRdb remains unchecked. Per germline, CDR1 SQVTM and CDR2 ANQGSEA. The CDR3 is made up of 14 amino acids. CDR3 protein: CSVVAGGIDQPQHF. Full variable domain (outside the CDR3, taken from reference TRBV29-1 and TRBJ1-5): SAVISQKPSRDICQRGTSLTIQCQVDSQVTMMFWYRQQPGQSLTLIATANQGSEATYESGFVIDKFPISRPNLTFSTLTVSNMSPEDSSIYLCSVVAGGIDQPQHFGDGTRLSIL.

The chain carries TRBV20-1 and TRBJ1-2; TCRdb lists TRBD1, though no DNA is available to test this call. Germline lookup yields CDR1 DFQATT and CDR2 SNEGSKA (reference sequence). The CDR3 runs to 13 residues. The CDR3: CSAPDRRRYGYTF.

The chain links TRBV4-1 to TRBJ2-5; with no DNA, the TCRdb D assignment of TRBD1 cannot be verified. The CDR3 spans 15 residues. The germline V gene encodes CDR1 MGHRA and CDR2 YSYEKL. The CDR3 loop reads CASSQEYRGQETQYF.

The chain links TRBV2 to TRBJ1-6; without DNA, the TCRdb call of TRBD1 cannot be checked. The germline V gene encodes CDR1 SNHLY and CDR2 FYNNEI. The CDR3 contains 13 residues. CDR3 loop: CARAGTVDSPLHF.

This chain uses TRBV6-2 or TRBV6-3 with TRBJ2-7; lacking DNA, the TRBD1 call made by TCRdb goes unchecked. Germline V CDR1 and CDR2: MNHEY, SVGEGT. CDR3 length equals 17 residues. CDR3 amino acids: CASSYEQDRDLTYEQYF.

V usage is TRBV12-3 or TRBV12-4 and J usage is TRBJ2-3; without DNA, the TCRdb call of TRBD1 cannot be checked. This CDR3 region has 15 residues. Here the CDR3 reads CASSLRDPRPDTQYF.

V is TRBV20-1 and J is TRBJ2-7. The CDR3 has 15 residues. In germline, CDR1 is DFQATT, CDR2 SNEGSKA (reference sequence). CDR3 loop: CSARDTSGGPYEQYF.

The J gene is TRBJ2-3, the V gene TRBV20-1; the D call from TCRdb, TRBD2, cannot be confirmed without DNA. Germline assignment: CDR1 DFQATT and CDR2 SNEGSKA (reference sequence). CDR3 size: 14 residues. This chain's CDR3 is CSAQGLAGPDTQYF.

The rearrangement links TRBV6-5 to TRBJ1-5; there is no DNA to check the TCRdb D call of TRBD1. Germline values: CDR1 MNHEY, CDR2 SVGAGI. The CDR3 length is 18 residues. CDR3 region: CASSYSRRFDRFNQPQHF.

The chain links TRBV6-5 to TRBJ1-6; TCRdb lists TRBD1, though no DNA is available to test this call. Per germline, CDR1 MNHEY and CDR2 SVGAGI. The CDR3 is made up of 19 amino acids. CDR3 in amino acids: CASSYGGLGKSSYNSPLHF.

The rearrangement joins TRBV4-3 to TRBJ2-1. The CDR3 is 12 amino acids. The germline gives CDR1 LGHNA, CDR2 YSLEER. CDR3 sequence: CASSRGYSEQFF.

The chain links TRBV18 to TRBJ1-6; TCRdb outputs TRBD1, but without DNA this stays unchecked. The CDR3 has 14 residues. Germline V gene data show CDR1 as KGHSH and CDR2 as LQKENI. CDR3 loop: CASSPRRGDSPLHF.

The V and J genes are TRBV7-7 and TRBJ2-3; TCRdb calls TRBD2, which cannot be checked without DNA. There are 16 residues in the CDR3. Looked up from germline, CDR1 is SSHAT and CDR2 is FNYEAQ (reference sequence). The CDR3: CASSSGLAGNTDTQYF.

The chain has TRBV5-1 and TRBJ1-1. CDR1 and CDR2 from the germline V gene are SGHRS and YFSETQ. The CDR3 runs 15 residues. CDR3 region: CASSSDAGTNTEAFF.

The J gene is TRBJ2-7, the V gene TRBV28. This CDR3 has 15 amino acids. Germline V CDR1 and CDR2: MDHEN, SYDVKM. CDR3 region: CASSFPTGISYEQYF.

The V gene is TRBV12-3 or TRBV12-4, the J gene TRBJ2-7. The CDR3 sequence is 14 residues long. The CDR3 loop reads CASSTSRSYVEQYF.

This chain connects TRBV24-1 to TRBJ2-5; TCRdb's D call, TRBD1, is unchecked because there is no DNA. The CDR3 has 13 amino acids. Germline V gives CDR1 KGHDR, CDR2 SFDVKD. CDR3 loop: CATSPGTQETQYF.

The genes are TRBV6-2 or TRBV6-3 and TRBJ2-1; TCRdb returns TRBD1, unconfirmable since there is no DNA. This CDR3 is 14 amino acids long. Looked up from germline, CDR1 is MNHEY and CDR2 is SVGEGT. The CDR3 sequence is CASTLTPSGAEQFF.

The chain uses TRBV25-1 and TRBJ2-2; TCRdb's assignment of TRBD1 cannot be checked, as there is no DNA. The CDR3 has 16 residues. Germline V gene lookup returns CDR1 MGHDK and CDR2 SYGVNS. CDR3 loop: CASSEGTGQGTGELFF.

The rearrangement links TRBV15 to TRBJ2-7; TCRdb outputs TRBD2, but without DNA this stays unchecked. Germline V CDR1 and CDR2: LNHNV, YYDKDF (reference sequence). CDR3 length: 15 amino acids. The CDR3 region is CATSRDSGSIDEQYF.